Listed here are 15 T cell receptor beta chains from one sample, sequenced in a study of blood T cell repertoires in COVID-19. Sequencing used immunoSEQ multiplex PCR; TCRdb keeps in-frame clones, though not all of them. The repertoire holds 250,000 or so clones, with roughly 90% as singletons. The source material was PBMCs or T cells enriched from blood (not recorded which). These receptors all come from a man between 40 and 49 years old who had recovered from COVID-19.

This clone came up once. This chain connects TRBV9 to TRBJ2-3; D may be TRBD1 (6 bases). Per the germline V gene, CDR1 is SGDLS and CDR2 is YYNGEE. The CDR3 is 15 amino acids. Trimming took 4 bases from V and 4 from J, leaving 16 bases between them. CDR3 DNA: TGTGCCAGCAGCCCCCACAGGGATCGGGCAGATACGCAGTATTTT. Its protein product is CASSPHRDRADTQYF.

The DNA for the CDR3 is TGTGCCAGCAGTTGGGACAGGGGCGATGAGCAGTTCTTC. It translates to CASSWDRGDEQFF. V is TRBV2 and J is TRBJ2-1, with TRBD1 identical over 10 bases. CDR3 length: 13 amino acids. V shed 5 bases, J shed 8 bases, and the junction held 3 bases outside the gene matches. CDR1 SNHLY and CDR2 FYNNEI come from the germline V gene. The variable domain in full, completed from reference TRBV2 and TRBJ2-1, reads EPEVTQTPSHQVTQMGQEVILRCVPISNHLYFYWYRQILGQKVEFLVSFYNNEISEKSEIFDDQFSVERPDGSNFTLKIRSTKLEDSAMYFCASSWDRGDEQFFGPGTRLTVL.

The chain links TRBV18 to TRBJ2-7; tentatively, D is TRBD1 (5 bases). The germline V and J ends were trimmed by 2 bases and 2 bases, with 19 bases remaining between them. Germline CDR1 and CDR2: KGHSH and LQKENI. The length of the CDR3 is 17 residues. The CDR3 bases are TGTGCCAGCTCACCAAGGTTCGAAAGAGACAGTCCCTACGAGCAGTACTTC. Its protein product is CASSPRFERDSPYEQYF.

This clone was counted only a few times. The chain combines TRBV7-9 with TRBJ2-1, with TRBD1 matching 9 bases. CDR1 is SEHNR and CDR2 is FQNEAQ in the germline V gene (reference sequence). The CDR3 loop spans 15 amino acids. Trimming cost V 3 bases and J 7 bases; bases outside gene matches: 7. The CDR3 DNA reads as TGTGCCAGCAGCTTGCAACAGGGGGCTGCGAATGAGCAGTTCTTC. Translation: CASSLQQGAANEQFF.

The J gene is TRBJ2-1, the V gene TRBV3-1 (or the pseudogene TRBV3-2); unclear D gene. Germline V gene data show CDR1 as LGHDT and CDR2 as YNNKEL (reference sequence). V was pared by 2 bases and J by 9 bases, with 14 bases between. This CDR3 has 14 amino acids. The chain's CDR3 is CASSQSLVSGEQFF. Written as DNA, the CDR3 is TGTGCCAGCAGCCAATCCCTAGTTTCGGGTGAGCAGTTCTTC.

V usage is TRBV7-5 and J usage is TRBJ1-5; TRBD1, the D gene given by the table, was not confirmed from the DNA. TRBV7-5 is noted as a pseudogene. CDR3 length equals 14 residues. The CDR3 is CARSLIQSAGTQHF. CDR3 bases: TGTGCCAGAAGCTTAATACAGTCGGCCGGAACCCAGCATTTT.

This clone was seen a single time. The chain uses TRBV6-2 or TRBV6-3 and TRBJ2-1; 12 bases agree with TRBD2. V shed 2 bases, J shed 6 bases, and the junction held 8 bases outside the gene matches. This CDR3 region has 17 residues. Germline V gene lookup returns CDR1 MNHEY and CDR2 SVGEGT. The CDR3 region has the DNA TGTGCCAGCAGTTACCCTAGCGGGAGGGATCTACTCAATGAGCAGTTCTTC. It codes for CASSYPSGRDLLNEQFF.

Ten or more counts support this clone. DNA for the CDR3: TGTGCCAGCAGTGAGACTAGCGGGGACTACAATGAGCAGTTCTTC. Residues: CASSETSGDYNEQFF. This chain connects TRBV6-1 to TRBJ2-1; 11 positions agree with TRBD2. The CDR3 covers 15 residues. Germline CDR1 reads MNHNS; CDR2 reads SASEGT. Trimming cost V 3 bases and J 3 bases; bases outside gene matches: 1.

The gene calls are TRBV18 and TRBJ1-2; a possible D gene is TRBD1 (6 bases). The V end was cut by 3 bases, the J end by 0 bases, with 8 bases between. The length of the CDR3 is 14 residues. CDR1 KGHSH and CDR2 LQKENI come from the germline V gene. DNA of the CDR3: TGTGCCAGCTCACCGAGGGGGTCTAACTATGGCTACACCTTC. This translates into CASSPRGSNYGYTF.

The chain couples TRBV19 to TRBJ1-4; possibly TRBD1 for D (6 bases). Germline CDR1 reads LNHDA; CDR2 reads SQIVND (reference sequence). V gave up 6 bases and J gave up 2 bases, with 13 bases separating them. The CDR3 extends over 15 amino acids. CDR3 amino acids: CASRPTGSTNEKLFF. Written as DNA, the CDR3 is TGTGCCAGTAGACCCACAGGGTCCACTAATGAAAAACTGTTTTTT. The complete variable domain, with remaining parts taken from reference TRBV19 and TRBJ1-4, reads DGGITQSPKYLFRKEGQNVTLSCEQNLNHDAMYWYRQDPGQGLRLIYYSQIVNDFQKGDIAEGYSVSREKKESFPLTVTSAQKNPTAFYLCASRPTGSTNEKLFFGSGTQLSVL.

The chain links TRBV29-1 to TRBJ2-2, with TRBD1 matching 9 bases. The CDR3 covers 15 residues. Per germline, CDR1 SQVTM and CDR2 ANQGSEA. V shed 0 bases and J 5 bases; nucleotides not matched to a gene: 4. The CDR3 loop reads CSVEDGTGRTGELFF. CDR3 sequence (DNA): TGCAGCGTTGAAGATGGGACAGGGCGGACCGGGGAGCTGTTTTTT.

The chain has TRBV19 and TRBJ1-2; D is undetermined. Trimming removed 6 bases from V and 7 bases from J, with 6 bases in between. Germline CDR1 and CDR2: LNHDA and SQIVND (reference sequence). The length of the CDR3 is 10 residues. The CDR3, as DNA: TGTGCCAGTAGCGACATTGGCTACACCTTC. This encodes CASSDIGYTF.

At least ten counts were recorded for this clone. The V gene is TRBV7-9, the J gene TRBJ2-5; tentatively, D is TRBD2 (6 bases). CDR1 and CDR2 (germline): SEHNR, FQNEAQ (reference sequence). V was trimmed by 1 base and J by 7 bases, leaving 16 bases between them. CDR3 length: 15 residues. CDR3 loop: CASSLDQGLIGTQYF. The CDR3 region has the DNA TGTGCCAGCAGCTTAGACCAAGGACTAATAGGGACCCAGTACTTC.

The chain combines TRBV29-1 with TRBJ1-1; tentative D call: TRBD1 (6 bases). CDR3 length: 13 residues. CDR1 is SQVTM and CDR2 is ANQGSEA in the germline V gene. V was clipped by 7 bases and J by 2 bases, with 14 bases between them. The CDR3 is CSARTASNTEAFF. The CDR3 region has the DNA TGCAGCGCCAGGACAGCCAGCAACACTGAAGCTTTCTTT.

The chain carries TRBV19 and TRBJ2-1; TRBD1 aligns across 8 bases. Germline V CDR1 and CDR2: LNHDA, SQIVND (reference sequence). The J segment lost 3 bases and the V segment lost 7 bases, leaving 5 bases of the junction unmatched. The CDR3 spans 14 residues. CDR3 protein: CASTGTGLYNEQFF. CDR3 nucleotide sequence: TGTGCCAGTACCGGGACAGGACTCTACAATGAGCAGTTCTTC.